This entry lists 23 T cell receptor beta chains sequenced from one sample in a study of PD-1 blockade in classical Hodgkin lymphoma. Stated time point: cycle 4 day 1 (C4D1), after five to seven weeks of nivolumab. Following autologous stem cell transplantation, relapse occurred in every patient, and exposure to brentuximab vedotin varied. Using immunoSEQ multiplex PCR, the repertoire was profiled, and TCRdb retains in-frame clones only, with some absent. Of 90,000 or so clones in the sample, just under 80% were seen once. The specimen comprised peripheral blood mononuclear cells (PBMCs), sampled before the fourth cycle of nivolumab. Receptor source: a human donor with classical Hodgkin lymphoma.

The chain links TRBV27 to TRBJ1-5; D ambiguous. CDR1 is MNHEY, CDR2 SMNVEV, per germline (reference sequence). The CDR3 extends over 13 amino acids. V was trimmed by 2 bases and J by 10 bases, leaving 12 bases between them. The CDR3 spells CASSLTQRQPQHF. The CDR3 coding sequence is TGTGCCAGCAGTTTAACACAGCGCCAACCCCAGCATTTT.

V gene TRBV28 combines with J gene TRBJ2-5; D is undetermined. The germline CDR1 and CDR2 sequences are MDHEN and SYDVKM. Trimming removed 6 bases at V and 5 bases at J, with 10 bases between. The CDR3 sequence is 12 residues long. CDR3 coding DNA: TGTGCCAGCAGCTCCCCCAGGGAGACCCAGTACTTC. Amino acids: CASSSPRETQYF. Full variable domain (missing parts from reference TRBV28 and TRBJ2-5): DVKVTQSSRYLVKRTGEKVFLECVQDMDHENMFWYRQDPGLGLRLIYFSYDVKMKEKGDIPEGYSVSREKKERFSLILESASTNQTSMYLCASSSPRETQYFGPGTRLLVL.

Written as DNA, the CDR3 is TGTGCCATCAGCAGGGGGGAGACCCAGTACTTC. As protein: CAISRGETQYF. The V and J genes are TRBV10-3 and TRBJ2-5; 7 bases are shared with TRBD1. Per the germline V gene, CDR1 is ENHRY and CDR2 is SYGVKD. The CDR3 is made up of 11 amino acids. V was clipped by 6 bases and J by 5 bases; unmatched bases: 0.

This chain connects TRBV6-1 to TRBJ2-3; 9 nucleotides match TRBD2. The CDR3 has 14 amino acids. Germline assignment: CDR1 MNHNS and CDR2 SASEGT. V trimming: 4 bases; J trimming: 11 bases; junction bases outside the gene matches: 10. The CDR3 protein is CASSVSLAGVMQYF. DNA for the CDR3: TGTGCCAGCAGTGTTTCTTTAGCGGGAGTTATGCAGTATTTT.

This chain uses TRBV4-2 with TRBJ1-5; TRBD1 might be the D (5 bases). V lost 0 bases and J 7 bases, leaving 10 bases between the germline ends. The germline V gene encodes CDR1 LGHNA and CDR2 YNFKEQ. The CDR3 has 14 amino acids. The CDR3 nucleotides read TGTGCCAGCAGCCAAGATGGGCGGGGCCAGCCCCAGCATTTT. Its translation is CASSQDGRGQPQHF.

The chain has TRBV5-1 and TRBJ1-1; no definite D call. The V and J ends lost 2 bases and 0 bases respectively, with 8 bases between them. This CDR3 is built from 14 residues. Germline V gene lookup returns CDR1 SGHRS and CDR2 YFSETQ. This CDR3 reads CASSFSGLNTEAFF. CDR3 nucleotide sequence: TGCGCCAGCAGCTTTTCGGGTTTGAACACTGAAGCTTTCTTT.

This clone was recorded a few times. This chain uses TRBV28 with TRBJ1-5, with 7 bases that match TRBD1. After removal of 3 bases from V and 1 base from J, the junction contained 6 bases not matched to a gene. The CDR3 is 16 amino acids. CDR1 is MDHEN, CDR2 SYDVKM, per germline. The chain's CDR3 is CASSFGTVLSNQPQHF. CDR3 nucleotide sequence: TGTGCCAGCAGTTTCGGGACAGTACTCAGCAATCAGCCCCAGCATTTT.

The V call is TRBV5-3, the J call TRBJ1-5; D remains ambiguous. TRBV5-3 counts as an open reading frame of uncertain function. The CDR3 consists of 18 residues. Trimming took 6 bases from V and 3 from J, leaving 25 bases between them. The CDR3 nucleotides are TGTGCCAGAACCCCCCGGTGGATGGTGATCCAGATCAATCAGCCCCAGCATTTT. Amino acid sequence: CARTPRWMVIQINQPQHF.

Many counts were recorded for this clone. The J gene is TRBJ2-7, the V gene TRBV13, with 13 bases identical to TRBD2. J was trimmed by 4 bases and V by 5 bases; bases with no gene match: 5. Per germline, CDR1 PRHDT and CDR2 FYEKMQ (reference sequence). This CDR3 contains 15 residues. The CDR3 DNA is TGTGCCAGCAGCCTCGAGGGACTAGCGGGGTACGAGCAGTACTTC. It yields the protein CASSLEGLAGYEQYF.

This clone was seen a single time. The chain is built from TRBV2 and TRBJ2-5; D is uncertain. Trimming cost V 5 bases and J 4 bases, with 5 bases left between them. The CDR3 runs 11 residues. Germline V lookup: CDR1 SNHLY, CDR2 FYNNEI. The chain's CDR3 is CASSTTETQYF. CDR3 bases: TGTGCCAGCAGTACCACAGAGACCCAGTACTTC. The whole variable domain, remainder taken from reference TRBV2 and TRBJ2-5, is EPEVTQTPSHQVTQMGQEVILRCVPISNHLYFYWYRQILGQKVEFLVSFYNNEISEKSEIFDDQFSVERPDGSNFTLKIRSTKLEDSAMYFCASSTTETQYFGPGTRLLVL.

The genes are TRBV30 and TRBJ1-5, with a weak D call TRBD1 (5 bases). The V and J ends lost 0 bases and 2 bases respectively, with 8 bases between them. The germline CDR1 and CDR2 sequences are GTSNPN and SVGIG (reference sequence). This CDR3 contains 14 residues. CDR3: CAWSVRGGNQPQHF. DNA of the CDR3: TGTGCCTGGAGTGTGAGAGGGGGCAATCAGCCCCAGCATTTT.

V is TRBV18 and J is TRBJ1-5; possible D gene TRBD1, 5 bases. There are 15 residues in the CDR3. CDR1 is KGHSH and CDR2 is LQKENI in the germline V gene. Between the trimmed V and J ends, which lost 4 bases and 5 bases, there was a span of 15 bases. Here the CDR3 DNA reads TGTGCCAGCTCACAGCAGACAGTGAGGTATCAGCCCCAGCATTTT. It encodes CASSQQTVRYQPQHF.

V is TRBV5-1 and J is TRBJ2-1; D call uncertain. Trimming pared 0 bases from V and 7 bases from J, leaving 17 bases between. Per the germline V gene, CDR1 is SGHRS and CDR2 is YFSETQ. This CDR3 has 16 amino acids. The CDR3 protein is CASSLDGPSLPNEQFF. The CDR3 region has the DNA TGCGCCAGCAGCTTGGATGGACCCTCTTTACCAAATGAGCAGTTCTTC. The full variable domain, rest sourced from reference TRBV5-1 and TRBJ2-1, is KAGVTQTPRYLIKTRGQQVTLSCSPISGHRSVSWYQQTPGQGLQFLFEYFSETQRNKGNFPGRFSGRQFSNSRSEMNVSTLELGDSALYLCASSLDGPSLPNEQFFGPGTRLTVL.

The rearrangement links TRBV7-9 to TRBJ2-7; the match to TRBD1 covers 9 bases. There are 14 residues in the CDR3. V shed 5 bases and J 3 bases; nucleotides not matched to a gene: 5. Germline V gene sequence: CDR1 SEHNR, CDR2 FQNEAQ (reference sequence). CDR3: CASSHQDRGYEQYF. The CDR3 bases are TGTGCCAGCAGCCATCAGGACAGGGGCTACGAGCAGTACTTC.

V and J are TRBV5-6 and TRBJ1-1; D unresolved. CDR1 is SGHDT and CDR2 is YYEEEE in the germline V gene. This CDR3 region has 11 residues. Trimming shortened V by 0 bases and J by 6 bases, and 3 bases separated the two germline ends. Here the CDR3 DNA reads TGTGCCAGCAGCTTGGCCGCTGAAGCTTTCTTT. Translating gives CASSLAAEAFF.

The chain combines TRBV6-5 with TRBJ1-5; D not resolved. This CDR3 region has 14 residues. The V gene lost 2 bases and the J gene lost 3 bases, with 8 bases spanning the gap. Germline V gene data show CDR1 as MNHEY and CDR2 as SVGAGI. DNA of the CDR3: TGTGCCAGCAGTTACGGTGGGGACAATCAGCCCCAGCATTTT. Its translation is CASSYGGDNQPQHF.

This rearrangement joins TRBV28 to TRBJ2-7, with D maybe TRBD2 (7 bases). The germline V gene has CDR1 MDHEN and CDR2 SYDVKM. V lost 7 bases to trimming and J lost 4 bases, with 17 bases between them. This CDR3 contains 14 residues. In nucleotides, the CDR3 is TGTGCCAGCAAGCGGGGCCAGGGGAGGTACGAGCAGTACTTC. As protein: CASKRGQGRYEQYF.

This clone appeared a single time. This chain links TRBV4-2 with TRBJ2-7; 13 bases agree with TRBD2. The CDR3 contains 15 residues. The germline gives CDR1 LGHNA, CDR2 YNFKEQ. V lost 0 bases and J lost 4; bases outside the gene matches: 0. DNA for the CDR3: TGTGCCAGCAGCCAAGAACTAGCGGGAGGGTACGAGCAGTACTTC. Residues: CASSQELAGGYEQYF.

The CDR3, as DNA: TGTGCCAGCAGTGGATCTAGCGGGAGAGGCGAGCAGTACTTC. This codes for CASSGSSGRGEQYF. This chain links TRBV6-1 with TRBJ2-7; TRBD2 matches 10 bases. Losses at the gene ends were 4 bases for V and 6 bases for J; bases not matched to a gene: 6. The CDR3 sequence is 14 residues long. CDR1 MNHNS and CDR2 SASEGT come from the germline V gene.

The chain couples TRBV6-6 to TRBJ2-7; 9 nucleotides match TRBD2. The junction had 1 base not matched to a gene; V was cut back by 7 bases and J by 3 bases. The length of the CDR3 is 12 residues. Germline V CDR1 and CDR2: MNHNY, SVGAGI (reference sequence). Here the CDR3 DNA reads TGTGCCAGCATTAGCGGGAGCTACGAGCAGTACTTC. This sequence encodes CASISGSYEQYF.

This clone has just a few counts. The chain uses TRBV6-1 and TRBJ1-1, with D possibly matching TRBD1 (5 bases). There are 13 residues in the CDR3. V was pared by 11 bases and J by 0 bases, with 13 bases between. CDR1 MNHNS and CDR2 SASEGT come from the germline V gene. The CDR3 region has the DNA TGTGCCGCGCGGTGGGGGATGAACACTGAAGCTTTCTTT. Protein: CAARWGMNTEAFF.

In its sample, this clone was seen a few times. The genes are TRBV6-6 and TRBJ1-1, with 7 bases fitting TRBD1. Germline CDR1 and CDR2: MNHNY and SVGAGI (reference sequence). J lost 6 bases, V lost 5 bases, and 9 bases had no gene match. This CDR3 contains 14 residues. CDR3 DNA sequence: TGTGCCAGCAGTCCCTTGTCGACAGGGCCTGAAGCTTTCTTT. It specifies CASSPLSTGPEAFF.

V gene TRBV7-9 combines with J gene TRBJ2-1; tentative D call: TRBD1 (6 bases). The V end lost 5 bases, the J end lost 6 bases, and 14 bases lay between the germline ends. Germline V gene lookup returns CDR1 SEHNR and CDR2 FQNEAQ (reference sequence). The CDR3 covers 14 residues. The CDR3 DNA follows: TGTGCCAGCAGCCCCAGTTGGGGGCGCAATGAGCAGTTCTTC. It specifies CASSPSWGRNEQFF.